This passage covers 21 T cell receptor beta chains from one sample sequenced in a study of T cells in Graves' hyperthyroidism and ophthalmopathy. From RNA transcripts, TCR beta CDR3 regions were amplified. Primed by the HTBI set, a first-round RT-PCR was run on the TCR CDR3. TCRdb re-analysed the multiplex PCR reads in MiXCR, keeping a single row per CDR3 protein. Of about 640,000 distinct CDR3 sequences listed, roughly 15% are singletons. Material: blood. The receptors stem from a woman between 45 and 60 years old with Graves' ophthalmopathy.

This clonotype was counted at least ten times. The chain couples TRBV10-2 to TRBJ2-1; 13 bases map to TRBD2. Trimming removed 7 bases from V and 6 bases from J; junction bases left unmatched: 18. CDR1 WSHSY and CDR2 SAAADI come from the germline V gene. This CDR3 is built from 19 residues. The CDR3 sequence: CASTLFETSGRRQGNEQFF. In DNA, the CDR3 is TGCGCCAGCACCCTTTTCGAGACTAGCGGGAGGAGGCAGGGCAATGAGCAGTTCTTC.

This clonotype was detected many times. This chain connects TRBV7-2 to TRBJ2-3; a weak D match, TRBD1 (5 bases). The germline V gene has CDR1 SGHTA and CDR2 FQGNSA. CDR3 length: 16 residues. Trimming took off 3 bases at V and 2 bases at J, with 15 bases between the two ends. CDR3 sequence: CASSFLGVFPTDTQYF. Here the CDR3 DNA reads TGTGCCAGCAGCTTTTTAGGGGTTTTCCCCACAGATACGCAGTATTTT. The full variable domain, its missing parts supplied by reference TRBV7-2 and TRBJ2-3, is GAGVSQSPSNKVTEKGKDVELRCDPISGHTALYWYRQSLGQGLEFLIYFQGNSAPDKSGLPSDRFSAERTGGSVSTLTIQRTQQEDSAVYLCASSFLGVFPTDTQYFGPGTRLTVL.

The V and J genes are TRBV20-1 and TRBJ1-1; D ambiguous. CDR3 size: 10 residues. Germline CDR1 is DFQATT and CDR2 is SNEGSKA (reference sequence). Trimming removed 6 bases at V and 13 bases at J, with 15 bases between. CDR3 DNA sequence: TGCAGTGCCCAAACCACCCTGCTTTTCTTT. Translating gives CSAQTTLLFF.

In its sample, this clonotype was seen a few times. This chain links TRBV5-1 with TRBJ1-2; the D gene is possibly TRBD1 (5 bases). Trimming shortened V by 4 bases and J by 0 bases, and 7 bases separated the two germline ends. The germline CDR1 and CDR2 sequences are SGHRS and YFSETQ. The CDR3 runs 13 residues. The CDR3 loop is CASSGGTNYGYTF. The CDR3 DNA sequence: TGCGCCAGCAGCGGGGGAACTAACTATGGCTACACCTTC.

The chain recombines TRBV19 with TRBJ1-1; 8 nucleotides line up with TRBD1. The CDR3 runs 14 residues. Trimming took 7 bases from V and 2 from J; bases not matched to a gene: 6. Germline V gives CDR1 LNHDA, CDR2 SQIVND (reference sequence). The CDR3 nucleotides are TGTGCCAGTACAAGGACAGGGCCCAACACTGAAGCTTTCTTT. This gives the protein CASTRTGPNTEAFF.

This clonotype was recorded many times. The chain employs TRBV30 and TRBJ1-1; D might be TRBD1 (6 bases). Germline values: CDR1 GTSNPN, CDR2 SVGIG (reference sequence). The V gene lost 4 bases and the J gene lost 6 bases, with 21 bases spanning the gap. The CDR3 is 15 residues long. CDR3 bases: TGTGCCTGGACCTCAGGGGACCGTGGCTTTGCTGAAGCTTTCTTT. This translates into CAWTSGDRGFAEAFF.

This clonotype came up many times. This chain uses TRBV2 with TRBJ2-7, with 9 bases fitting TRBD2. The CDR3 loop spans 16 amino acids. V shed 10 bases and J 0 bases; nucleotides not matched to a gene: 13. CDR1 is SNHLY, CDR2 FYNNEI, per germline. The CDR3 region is CAITGTSSTGSYEQYF. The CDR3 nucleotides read TGTGCCATTACCGGGACTAGCTCCACGGGCTCCTACGAGCAGTACTTC.

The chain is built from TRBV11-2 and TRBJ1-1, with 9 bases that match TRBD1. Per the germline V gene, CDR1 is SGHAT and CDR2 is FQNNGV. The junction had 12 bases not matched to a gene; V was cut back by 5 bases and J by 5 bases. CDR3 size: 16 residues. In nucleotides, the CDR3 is TGTGCCAGCAGCCGTTCGGGACCGACAGGGGGGACTGAAGCTTTCTTT. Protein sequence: CASSRSGPTGGTEAFF.

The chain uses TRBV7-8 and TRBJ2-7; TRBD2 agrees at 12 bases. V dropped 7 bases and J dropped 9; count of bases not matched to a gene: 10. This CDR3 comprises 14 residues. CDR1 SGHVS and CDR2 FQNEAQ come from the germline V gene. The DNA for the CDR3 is TGTGCCAGCACCAGACTAGCGGGGGCCCTGGGGCAGTACTTC. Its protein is CASTRLAGALGQYF.

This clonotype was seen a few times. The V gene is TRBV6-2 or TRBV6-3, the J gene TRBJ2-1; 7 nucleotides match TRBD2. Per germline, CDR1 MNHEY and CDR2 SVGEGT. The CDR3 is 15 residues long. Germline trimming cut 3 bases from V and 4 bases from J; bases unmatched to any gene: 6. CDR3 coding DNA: TGTGCCAGCAGTTATCGACTAGCCGGGTACAATGAGCAGTTCTTC. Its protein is CASSYRLAGYNEQFF.

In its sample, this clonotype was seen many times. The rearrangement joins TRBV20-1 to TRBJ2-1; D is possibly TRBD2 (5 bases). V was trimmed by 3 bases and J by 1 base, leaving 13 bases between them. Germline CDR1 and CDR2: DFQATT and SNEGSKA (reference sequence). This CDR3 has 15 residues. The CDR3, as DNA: TGCAGTGCTAGTGGGCTAGCTCAATCCTACAATGAGCAGTTCTTC. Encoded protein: CSASGLAQSYNEQFF.

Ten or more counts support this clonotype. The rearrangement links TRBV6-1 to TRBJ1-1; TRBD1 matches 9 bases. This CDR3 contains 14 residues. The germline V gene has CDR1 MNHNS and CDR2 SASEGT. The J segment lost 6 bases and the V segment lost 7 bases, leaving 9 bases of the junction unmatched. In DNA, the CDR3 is TGTGCCAGCACTAAAGGACAGGGGATTTCTGAAGCTTTCTTT. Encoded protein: CASTKGQGISEAFF.

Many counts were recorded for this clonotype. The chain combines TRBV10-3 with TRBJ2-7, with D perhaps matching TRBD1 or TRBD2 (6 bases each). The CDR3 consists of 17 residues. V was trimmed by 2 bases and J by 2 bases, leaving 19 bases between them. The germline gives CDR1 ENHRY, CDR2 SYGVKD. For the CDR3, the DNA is TGTGCCATCAGTGAGAGGGACCCGGGGGCCGCTACCTACGAGCAGTACTTC. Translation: CAISERDPGAATYEQYF.

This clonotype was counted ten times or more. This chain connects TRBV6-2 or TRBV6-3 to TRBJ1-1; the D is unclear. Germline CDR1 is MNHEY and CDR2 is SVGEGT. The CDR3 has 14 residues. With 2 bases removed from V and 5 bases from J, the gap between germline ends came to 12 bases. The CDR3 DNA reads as TGTGCCAGCAGTTACACTAGACGGATAACTGAAGCTTTCTTT. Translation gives CASSYTRRITEAFF.

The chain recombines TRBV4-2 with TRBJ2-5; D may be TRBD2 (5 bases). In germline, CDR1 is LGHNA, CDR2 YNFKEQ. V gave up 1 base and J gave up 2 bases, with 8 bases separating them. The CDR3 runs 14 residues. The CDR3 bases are TGTGCCAGCAGCCAAGCGGGGAGTCAAGAGACCCAGTACTTC. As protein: CASSQAGSQETQYF.

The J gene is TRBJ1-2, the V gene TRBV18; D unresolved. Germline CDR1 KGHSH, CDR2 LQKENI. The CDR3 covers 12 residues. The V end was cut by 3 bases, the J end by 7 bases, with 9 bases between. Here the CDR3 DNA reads TGTGCCAGCTCACCGGAGGAGGGTGGCTACACCTTC. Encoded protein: CASSPEEGGYTF.

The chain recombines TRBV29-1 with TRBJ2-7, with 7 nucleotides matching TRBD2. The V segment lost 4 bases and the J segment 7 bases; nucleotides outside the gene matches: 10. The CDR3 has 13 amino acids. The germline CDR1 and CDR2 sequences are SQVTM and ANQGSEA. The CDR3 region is CSVGGRASGEQYF. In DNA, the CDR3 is TGCAGCGTTGGCGGCAGAGCTAGCGGTGAGCAGTACTTC.

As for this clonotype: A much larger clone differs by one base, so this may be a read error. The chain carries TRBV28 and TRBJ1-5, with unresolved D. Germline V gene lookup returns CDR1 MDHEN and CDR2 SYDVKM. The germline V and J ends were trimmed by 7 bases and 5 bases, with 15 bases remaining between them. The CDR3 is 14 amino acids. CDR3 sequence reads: CASKLDGVDQPQHF. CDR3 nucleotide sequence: TGTGCCAGCAAACTGGACGGGGTGGATCAGCCCCAGCATTTT.

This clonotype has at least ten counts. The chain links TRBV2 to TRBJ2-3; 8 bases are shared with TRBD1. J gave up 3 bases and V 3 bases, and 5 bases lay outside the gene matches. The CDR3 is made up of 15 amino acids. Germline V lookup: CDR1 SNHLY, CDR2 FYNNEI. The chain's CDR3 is CASSDQGQETDTQYF. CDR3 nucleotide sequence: TGTGCCAGCAGTGACCAGGGACAGGAGACAGATACGCAGTATTTT.

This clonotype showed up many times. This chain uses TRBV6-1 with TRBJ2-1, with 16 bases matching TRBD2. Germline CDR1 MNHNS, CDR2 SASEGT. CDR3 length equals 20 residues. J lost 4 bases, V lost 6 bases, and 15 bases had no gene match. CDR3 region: CASSPTIPGLAGGQYNEQFF. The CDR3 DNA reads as TGTGCCAGCAGCCCGACCATTCCGGGACTAGCGGGAGGGCAATACAATGAGCAGTTCTTC.

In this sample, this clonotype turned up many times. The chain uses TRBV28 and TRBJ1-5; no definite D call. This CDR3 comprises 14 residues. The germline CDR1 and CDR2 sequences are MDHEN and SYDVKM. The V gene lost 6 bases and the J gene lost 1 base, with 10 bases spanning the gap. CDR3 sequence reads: CASRSMGSNQPQHF. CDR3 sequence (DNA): TGTGCCAGCAGGTCGATGGGGAGCAATCAGCCCCAGCATTTT.